Presented here are 17 T cell receptor beta chains from one specimen sequenced in a study of monozygotic twins with inflammatory bowel disease. One entry per CDR3 protein, without DNA, is what TCRdb gives after re-calling the 5' RACE reads. Seen in this sample are a few hundred thousand distinct CDR3 sequences; the ten most common clones hold 2% to 3%. The sample consisted of blood. The receptors derive from a human donor with ulcerative colitis or Crohn's disease, or a healthy co-twin of an affected twin (not recorded which).

The chain is built from TRBV7-2 and TRBJ2-5; checking the TCRdb D call of TRBD2 is not possible without DNA. CDR3 length: 14 amino acids. CDR1 and CDR2 from the germline V gene are SGHTA and FQGNSA. CDR3 region: CASSLSPSITTQYF.

This chain links TRBV4-1 with TRBJ1-6; the D call from TCRdb, TRBD1, cannot be confirmed without DNA. The germline CDR1 and CDR2 sequences are MGHRA and YSYEKL. The CDR3 totals 17 residues. The CDR3 region is CASSQAYRGKNNSPLHF.

The rearrangement joins TRBV18 to TRBJ2-5. The CDR3 contains 15 residues. CDR1 is KGHSH, CDR2 LQKENI, per germline. The CDR3 spells CASSPEWVASETQYF.

CDR3 amino acids: CARELAGGPTDTQYF. This chain connects TRBV7-6 to TRBJ2-3; the D gene TCRdb calls, TRBD2, cannot be checked with no DNA. Germline V gene data show CDR1 as SGHVS and CDR2 as FNYEAQ. The CDR3 is 15 residues long.

The chain links TRBV20-1 to TRBJ2-1; the TCRdb call, TRBD1, lacks DNA for checking. The CDR3 consists of 15 residues. Per the germline V gene, CDR1 is DFQATT and CDR2 is SNEGSKA (reference sequence). The chain's CDR3 is CSAREDSHFYNEQFF.

This sequence joins TRBV9 and TRBJ2-7; no DNA is available, so the TRBD1 call from TCRdb remains unchecked. The CDR3 loop spans 16 amino acids. Germline CDR1 SGDLS, CDR2 YYNGEE. CDR3 region: CASSVGSGQGTYEQYF.

The V gene is TRBV9, the J gene TRBJ1-3; the TCRdb call, TRBD1, lacks DNA for checking. This CDR3 spans 15 amino acids. Germline V gene sequence: CDR1 SGDLS, CDR2 YYNGEE. CDR3 sequence reads: CASSVGGGFGNTIYF. The entire variable domain, with the rest obtained from reference TRBV9 and TRBJ1-3, is as follows: DSGVTQTPKHLITATGQRVTLRCSPRSGDLSVYWYQQSLDQGLQFLIQYYNGEERAKGNILERFSAQQFPDLHSELNLSSLELGDSALYFCASSVGGGFGNTIYFGEGSWLTVV.

The V gene is TRBV19, the J gene TRBJ1-2; TCRdb indicates TRBD1, and absent DNA this call remains unverified. Germline V gene data show CDR1 as LNHDA and CDR2 as SQIVND (reference sequence). The CDR3 sequence is 14 residues long. The CDR3 loop is CASRTRDKSSGYTF.

The rearrangement uses TRBV5-1 and TRBJ2-1. This CDR3 has 13 amino acids. Germline CDR1 is SGHRS and CDR2 is YFSETQ. CDR3 in amino acids: CASSPNTYNEQFF.

CDR3 sequence: CASSPPTRDDTQYF. This chain uses TRBV18 with TRBJ2-3; with no DNA, the TCRdb D assignment of TRBD1 cannot be verified. CDR3 size: 14 residues. Germline V lookup: CDR1 KGHSH, CDR2 LQKENI. Together with reference TRBV18 and TRBJ2-3, the CDR3 gives the full variable domain: NAGVMQNPRHLVRRRGQEARLRCSPMKGHSHVYWYRQLPEEGLKFMVYLQKENIIDESGMPKERFSAEFPKEGPSILRIQQVVRGDSAAYFCASSPPTRDDTQYFGPGTRLTVL.

The CDR3 sequence: CASSRGPLEGYTF. This chain connects TRBV4-3 to TRBJ1-2. The germline gives CDR1 LGHNA, CDR2 YSLEER. The CDR3 extends over 13 amino acids.

CDR3 loop: CAWSRLSTDTQYF. The J gene is TRBJ2-3, the V gene TRBV30. This CDR3 comprises 13 residues. Germline lookup yields CDR1 GTSNPN and CDR2 SVGIG (reference sequence).

This rearrangement joins TRBV20-1 to TRBJ1-5; the D call from TCRdb, TRBD1, cannot be confirmed without DNA. The CDR3 extends over 13 amino acids. The germline gives CDR1 DFQATT, CDR2 SNEGSKA (reference sequence). CDR3 sequence reads: CSATPGVGQPQHF.

J is TRBJ2-3 and V is TRBV4-1; TCRdb designates TRBD2, a call that cannot be tested without DNA. Germline V gene data show CDR1 as MGHRA and CDR2 as YSYEKL. The CDR3 spans 16 residues. The CDR3 protein is CASSSRKAGGTDTQYF.

The chain combines TRBV21-1 with TRBJ2-3; TCRdb picks TRBD1, but there is no DNA to check that call. TRBV21-1 is marked as a pseudogene. The CDR3 runs 16 residues. CDR3 sequence reads: CASSKRQLLVTDTQYF.

The chain carries TRBV18 and TRBJ1-6; TCRdb calls TRBD1, which cannot be checked without DNA. The germline V gene encodes CDR1 KGHSH and CDR2 LQKENI. The CDR3 sequence is 16 residues long. CDR3 protein: CASSPDVPPGNSPLHF.

The chain joins TRBV5-4 to TRBJ2-3; as DNA is missing, the TRBD2 call by TCRdb cannot be tested. The CDR3 length is 16 residues. Germline V gives CDR1 SGHNT, CDR2 YYREEE (reference sequence). CDR3 sequence: CASSLYSGGRADTQYF.